The rows below give T cell receptor beta chains drawn from one sample of a study of radiation and T cells in renal cell carcinoma. Some clones are missing from TCRdb's copy, which holds only in-frame ones; the method was immunoSEQ multiplex PCR. The sample yields tens of thousands of clones, roughly four fifths seen once. The input for sequencing was blood, taken from a patient whose treatment included radiotherapy and nephrectomy. The receptors stem from a man between 60 and 75 years old with renal cell carcinoma. CDR3s leave out the opening cysteine and the closing phenylalanine or tryptophan. The D gene is left open where the match is weak. Clone size appears in some rows only: once, few, many, or a class for an expanded clone.

clone size: -; D gene: -; V gene: TRBV9; CDR3 protein: ASSSNQGAGELF
clone size: -; D gene: -; V gene: TRBV4-3; CDR3 protein: ASSQDRGNYGYT
clone size: few; D gene: -; V gene: TRBV7-9; CDR3 protein: ASSYDNEKLF
clone size: -; D gene: -; V gene: TRBV7-9; CDR3 protein: ASSSTRDTQETQY
clone size: few; D gene: -; V gene: TRBV2; CDR3 protein: ASSEVGGNTEAF
clone size: -; D gene: TRBD2; V gene: TRBV6-5; CDR3 protein: ASVAGPNTGELF
clone size: -; D gene: -; V gene: TRBV23-1; CDR3 protein: ASSHPLSGNTIY
clone size: -; D gene: -; V gene: TRBV5-6; CDR3 protein: ASKGGGNTEAF
clone size: -; D gene: TRBD1; V gene: TRBV5-1; CDR3 protein: ASSPGQGLNTQY
clone size: -; D gene: -; V gene: TRBV6-6; CDR3 protein: ASSYSSEGVSEQF
clone size: -; D gene: -; V gene: TRBV6-5; CDR3 protein: ASISRGWGNTEAF
clone size: -; D gene: -; V gene: TRBV11-3; CDR3 protein: ASTQGSNTGELF
clone size: -; D gene: -; V gene: TRBV7-3; CDR3 protein: ASSPEAFNEQF
clone size: -; D gene: TRBD2; V gene: TRBV10-3; CDR3 protein: AISGTSALEENFSTDTQY
clone size: -; D gene: -; V gene: TRBV7-8; CDR3 protein: ASSLDPNYGYT
clone size: -; D gene: TRBD2; V gene: TRBV30; CDR3 protein: AWSQPSGASTDTQY
clone size: -; D gene: -; V gene: TRBV19; CDR3 protein: ASSISGGNQPQH
clone size: -; D gene: -; V gene: TRBV5-1; CDR3 protein: ASSLWGADEKLF
clone size: -; D gene: TRBD1; V gene: TRBV7-2; CDR3 protein: ASSRRTGEIGEAF
clone size: -; D gene: -; V gene: TRBV7-9; CDR3 protein: ASSPLTELTDTQY
clone size: -; D gene: -; V gene: TRBV11-3; CDR3 protein: ASSPVGAGYTGELF
clone size: once; D gene: -; V gene: TRBV11-3; CDR3 protein: ASSYSWGGNTEAF
clone size: -; D gene: TRBD1; V gene: TRBV5-1; CDR3 protein: ASSLQSQGAEGYT
clone size: few; D gene: TRBD1; V gene: TRBV5-1; CDR3 protein: ASSLEGQANTGELF
clone size: -; D gene: TRBD2; V gene: TRBV4-3; CDR3 protein: ASSLTLAGSSTDTQY
clone size: -; D gene: -; V gene: TRBV9; CDR3 protein: ASSDGWGANTEAF
clone size: -; D gene: TRBD1; V gene: TRBV5-1; CDR3 protein: ASSWTGGEGAF
clone size: -; D gene: -; V gene: TRBV9; CDR3 protein: ASSAGQGRQQETQY